The 8 T cell receptor beta chains presented below share a single source sample, sequenced in a study of T-cell reconstitution after alpha-beta-depleted transplantation in children. Unique molecular identifiers were used in preparing the TCRbeta library. One entry per CDR3 protein results from TCRdb running MiXCR on the PCR reads. This sample has around 450,000 distinct CDR3 sequences, with over 9.5% found just once. Sequenced here: PBMCs, sampled before TCRalphabeta/CD19-depleted stem cell transplant. The receptors originated from a child aged 2 to 15 with inherited bone marrow failure, due to receive a stem cell transplant.

This clonotype was seen repeatedly, ten times or more. J is TRBJ2-7 and V is TRBV7-8; possibly TRBD1 or TRBD2 for D (5 bases each). CDR3 size: 15 residues. V lost 0 bases, J lost 2 bases, and 11 bases lay in between. Germline values: CDR1 SGHVS, CDR2 FQNEAQ. The CDR3 here is CASSLAGRLTYEQYF. The CDR3, as DNA: TGTGCCAGCAGCTTAGCGGGACGGCTTACCTACGAGCAGTACTTC.

This clonotype appeared many times. This sequence joins TRBV15 and TRBJ2-1; TRBD2 matches at 10 bases. The CDR3 totals 16 residues. Germline V gives CDR1 LNHNV, CDR2 YYDKDF (reference sequence). V dropped 3 bases and J dropped 3; count of bases not matched to a gene: 5. The CDR3 spells CATSSELAGVYNEQFF. The DNA of the CDR3 is TGTGCCACCAGCAGCGAGCTAGCGGGAGTCTACAATGAGCAGTTCTTC.

The genes are TRBV7-6 and TRBJ2-6; D gene uncertain. V dropped 5 bases and J dropped 0 bases, with 8 bases sitting between them. The CDR3 runs 15 residues. The V gene's germline CDR1 is SGHVS and CDR2 FNYEAQ. CDR3 sequence: CASSPVTSGANVLTF. CDR3 coding DNA: TGTGCCAGCAGCCCCGTAACCTCTGGGGCCAACGTCCTGACTTTC.

Many counts were recorded for this clonotype. DNA of the CDR3: TGTGCCAGCAGTGCCCGGAAAGGAGCCTATAATTCACCCCTCCACTTT. Residues: CASSARKGAYNSPLHF. The chain combines TRBV6-1 with TRBJ1-6; D is unclear. The V gene lost 4 bases and the J gene lost 2 bases, with 12 bases spanning the gap. The CDR3 runs to 16 residues. CDR1 is MNHNS, CDR2 SASEGT, per germline.

This clonotype showed up many times. The V and J genes are TRBV20-1 and TRBJ2-3; no firm D call. CDR3 length equals 12 residues. V was shortened by 6 bases and J by 4 bases, with 11 bases between the two germline ends. The germline V gene encodes CDR1 DFQATT and CDR2 SNEGSKA (reference sequence). CDR3 sequence (DNA): TGCAGTGCCCCTGGACGCCCAGATACGCAGTATTTT. As protein: CSAPGRPDTQYF.

This clonotype was seen repeatedly, ten times or more. The V and J genes are TRBV30 and TRBJ2-7; TRBD1 matches at 7 bases. The J segment lost 1 base and the V segment lost 3 bases, leaving 3 bases of the junction unmatched. Germline values: CDR1 GTSNPN, CDR2 SVGIG (reference sequence). The CDR3 has 13 residues. This chain's CDR3 is CAWSPDRSYEQYF. The CDR3 region has the DNA TGTGCCTGGAGCCCGGACAGGTCCTACGAGCAGTACTTC.

This clonotype has a single count. Mismatch with germline at one junction end may stem from a read error. J is TRBJ2-7 and V is TRBV20-1, with D unclear. The CDR3 is 11 amino acids. CDR1 and CDR2 from the germline V gene are DFQATT and SNEGSKA (reference sequence). The CDR3 nucleotides are TGCAGTGCTAGAGTCGGTCTCGAGCAGTGCTTC. It encodes CSARVGLEQCF.

This clonotype has a count of ten or more. The chain links TRBV5-1 to TRBJ2-5; 9 bases are a match to TRBD1. V lost 6 bases to trimming and J lost 2 bases; unmatched junction nucleotides: 11. The CDR3 runs 16 residues. The germline V gene has CDR1 SGHRS and CDR2 YFSETQ. DNA for the CDR3: TGCGCCAGCACAAGACTCAAACAGGGGGCACAAGAGACCCAGTACTTC. Amino acids: CASTRLKQGAQETQYF.